This T cell receptor (beta chain) was observed in a study of blood T cell repertoires in COVID-19 (dated by TCRdb to the early 2020s). Looking at the study overall: The collaborator samples originated in the United States, Italy and Spain and spanned the acute and convalescent phases of COVID-19. Sample metadata almost always included a de-identified subject ID, COVID-19 status, age in years and sex. Where HLA class I and class II types were available, the types were taken from metadata supplied by the sample provider, not from assay-based typing. The repertoires were released in a freely available public database meant as a resource for research on the immune response to SARS-CoV-2. Samples came from the ongoing ImmuneRACE study (first 160 participants) plus 1,254 subjects from 6 global collaborators. The prospective study material was composed of cDNA or gDNA derived from T cells, B-cell-depleted T cells, or PBMCs. Deeply sampled blood TCRbeta repertoires from subjects exposed to, actively infected with, or recovered from COVID-19 were included in the dataset.

The research as a whole found: The quantity of clinical and demographic metadata differed by source and by participant and was supplied without curation.

Comments on this clone: Its antigen target is currently unknown. It has no much larger one-base neighbor in the sample; base qualities were not kept.

The junction shows trimming of 7 bases on V and 1 base on J, and the gene matches do not reach 7 bases of it. The CDR3, cysteine through phenylalanine, is 16 amino acids long. Of all the DNA, just the CDR3 is kept, 48 bases in frame from base 1. CDR1 and CDR2 (SNHLY, FYNNEI) derive from the germline V gene. Whole blood was collected in K2EDTA tubes by collaborating institutions according to the institutions' own protocols. Collaborator samples were shipped for TCRbeta analysis as frozen whole blood, isolated PBMCs, or DNA extracted from either sample type. TCRbeta CDR3 regions were amplified from genomic DNA using the immunoSEQ Assay, a bias-controlled multiplex PCR. Concerning the study's data processing: Within the assay, amplification of reference gene primers was used to estimate how many nucleated cells each sample contained. To quantify the absolute abundance of each unique TCRbeta CDR3 rearrangement, sequence reads were collapsed and filtered. Productive Simpson clonality was computed per sample as the square root of Simpson's diversity index over productive rearrangements. TCRdb mirrors the immuneACCESS table, restricted to in-frame sequences. Some clones are absent from its copies; in checked studies, under half trace to an unresolved V gene, and the reason for the others is unknown. V and J calls and clone size come straight from that table; D and trimming were deduced from the DNA. Across this sample there are fewer than 80,000 clones, with 90% seen only once. Jointly, the top ten make up 5.3% of the sample.

Source material: peripheral blood. The rearranged segments are TRBV2 and TRBJ2-1; 10 nucleotides in the junction match TRBD1. The receptor was isolated from a man between 45 and 60 years old with acute or convalescent COVID-19. Here is the DNA: TGTGCCAGCACCGAAGACAGGGGGCGTTCCTACAATGAGCAGTTCTTC. Its protein product is CASTEDRGRSYNEQFF.